This record covers a single TCR beta chain. Its antigen remains unknown. In the PCR, 60 Vbeta and 13 Jbeta primers were used. Using immunoSEQ multiplex PCR, the repertoire was profiled, and TCRdb retains in-frame clones only, with some absent. The sample records about 200,000 clones, approximately 85% being singletons. Per germline, CDR1 SNHLY and CDR2 FYNNEI. V gave up 7 bases and J gave up 4 bases; unmatched junction bases: 10. CDR3 size: 15 residues. The sample originates from a study of cytomegalovirus exposure and HLA in healthy donors. Overall study context: Under 90% of a few hundred genotyped donors fell in the Caucasian-associated ancestry cluster.

Notes on the study in general: When a later analysis was performed, an Asian-associated ancestry cluster reportedly had fewer N-insertions than the 666-donor mean. A few V segments could not be told apart, such as TRBV6-2 and TRBV6-3, and were left out.

The V and J genes are TRBV2 and TRBJ1-2, with 9 bases that match TRBD1. The sequencing input was PBMCs. The TCR originated in a woman between 40 and 55 years old in good health and CMV-seronegative. This CDR3 reads CASKGTGSMGYGYTF. CDR3 nucleotide sequence: TGTGCCAGCAAAGGGACAGGGTCAATGGGCTATGGCTACACCTTC. Variable domain in full (rest from reference TRBV2 and TRBJ1-2): EPEVTQTPSHQVTQMGQEVILRCVPISNHLYFYWYRQILGQKVEFLVSFYNNEISEKSEIFDDQFSVERPDGSNFTLKIRSTKLEDSAMYFCASKGTGSMGYGYTFGSGTRLTVV.